This TCR beta chain was identified in a study of blood T cell repertoires in COVID-19. J lost 1 base, V lost 5 bases, and 4 bases had no gene match. CDR3 size: 15 residues. Per the germline V gene, CDR1 is LNHDA and CDR2 is SQIVND (reference sequence). The data were produced by immunoSEQ multiplex PCR, yet TCRdb's version contains in-frame clones alone and is incomplete. Here the sample spans some 200,000 clones, roughly 80% being singletons. The V gene is TRBV19, the J gene TRBJ2-7, with 11 bases identical to TRBD1. The sequence was collected from a woman in her twenties or thirties who had recovered from COVID-19. Specimen: peripheral blood. The CDR3 loop is CASSARDRGSYEQYF. CDR3 DNA sequence: TGTGCCAGTAGTGCCCGGGACAGGGGGTCCTACGAGCAGTACTTC.